The entry below gives a single TCR beta chain sequence along with its context. The PCR contained 60 Vbeta and 13 Jbeta primers. TCRdb's table, derived via immunoSEQ multiplex PCR, lists solely in-frame clones and lacks some. Among about 280,000 clones listed, 85% to 90% were seen once. This CDR3 spans 19 amino acids. Per the germline V gene, CDR1 is SGHDT and CDR2 is YYEEEE. J lost 0 bases, V lost 0 bases, and 9 bases had no gene match. The data were obtained in a study of cytomegalovirus exposure and HLA in healthy donors. This sequence was found in a woman between 18 and 29 years old in good health and CMV-seronegative. The chain has TRBV5-6 and TRBJ2-1; 10 nucleotides line up with TRBD2. The sample comprised PBMCs. The CDR3 bases are TGTGCCAGCAGCTTGGGTAGTAGCGGGGGGTTCTACTCCTACAATGAGCAGTTCTTC. This sequence encodes CASSLGSSGGFYSYNEQFF.